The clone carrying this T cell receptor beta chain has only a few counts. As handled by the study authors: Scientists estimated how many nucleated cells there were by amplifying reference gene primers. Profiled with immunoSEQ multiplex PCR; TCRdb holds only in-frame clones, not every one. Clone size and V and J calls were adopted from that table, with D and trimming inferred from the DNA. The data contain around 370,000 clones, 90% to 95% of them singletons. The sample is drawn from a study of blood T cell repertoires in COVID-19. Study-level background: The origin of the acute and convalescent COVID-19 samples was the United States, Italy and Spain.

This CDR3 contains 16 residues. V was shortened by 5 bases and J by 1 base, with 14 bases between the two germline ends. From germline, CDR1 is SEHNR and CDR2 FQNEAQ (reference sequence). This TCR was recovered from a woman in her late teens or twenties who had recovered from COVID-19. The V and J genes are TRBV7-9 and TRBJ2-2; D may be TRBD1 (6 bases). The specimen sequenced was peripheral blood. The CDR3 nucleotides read TGTGCCAGCAGCCGCGGACAGTTAAGGAACACCGGGGAGCTGTTTTTT. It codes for CASSRGQLRNTGELFF.